Below, 23 T cell receptor beta chains from the same sample are listed, as sequenced in a study of CD8+CD57+ T cells in acquired aplastic anemia. Profiles of TCR beta VDJ and CDR3 were generated from a genomic DNA template. TCRdb redid the calling of the reads with MiXCR, one entry per CDR3 protein. The data contain some 290,000 distinct CDR3 sequences, around three fifths of them singletons. The sample was sorted CD4+, CD8+, or CD8+CD57+ T cells (not recorded which) from PBMCs. These receptor sequences come from a human donor with severe aplastic anemia or a healthy control (not recorded which).

As regards this clonotype: It is unclear where the CDR3 begins or ends on the DNA, so no DNA is shown, and the CDR3 is as TCRdb lists it. The chain uses TRBV20-1 and TRBJ1-6; TRBD1, as called in the table, went unchecked against the DNA. Germline CDR1 reads DFQATT; CDR2 reads SNEGSKA (reference sequence). Counting both end residues, the CDR3 totals 15 amino acids. The CDR3 is CSARVQVSLNSPLHF.

This rearrangement joins TRBV7-9 to TRBJ1-1; D gene uncertain. V lost 2 bases, J lost 10 bases, and 11 bases lay in between. Per the germline V gene, CDR1 is SEHNR and CDR2 is FQNEAQ (reference sequence). The CDR3 spans 12 residues. The CDR3 here is CASSLQAAGAFF. Written as DNA, the CDR3 is TGTGCCAGCAGCTTACAGGCCGCAGGAGCTTTCTTT.

V usage is TRBV14 and J usage is TRBJ2-7; D remains ambiguous. With 1 base removed from V and 3 bases from J, the gap between germline ends came to 7 bases. Germline V CDR1 and CDR2: SGHDN, FVKESK. The CDR3 is 13 residues long. The CDR3 DNA reads TGTGCCAGCAGCCAAGGACACGGCTACGAGCAGTACTTC. This translates into CASSQGHGYEQYF.

This chain joins TRBV7-8 and TRBJ1-4; 7 bases match TRBD1. V trimming: 5 bases; J trimming: 13 bases; junction bases outside the gene matches: 10. CDR1 and CDR2 from the germline V gene are SGHVS and FQNEAQ. The CDR3 has 13 amino acids. In DNA, the CDR3 is TGTGCCAGCAGCGCCTACGGCAGGGGGAGACTGTTTTTT. Residues: CASSAYGRGRLFF.

The chain employs TRBV7-2 and TRBJ2-2; no clear D. The ends were cut back, 6 bases at V and 6 bases at J, with 14 bases in the middle. CDR3 length equals 14 residues. Germline CDR1 SGHTA, CDR2 FQGNSA. CDR3 amino acids: CASSYSNRAGELFF. DNA for the CDR3: TGTGCCAGCAGTTACTCCAATAGGGCCGGGGAGCTGTTTTTT.

The gene calls are TRBV6-9 and TRBJ1-4, with 8 positions matching TRBD1. The germline V gene encodes CDR1 MNHGY and CDR2 SVAAGI. CDR3 length: 14 amino acids. V gave up 8 bases and J gave up 13 bases; unmatched junction bases: 15. The CDR3 DNA sequence: TGTGCCAGCGGCCAGGACAGGGACTTCGGAACACTGTTTTTT. Amino acid sequence: CASGQDRDFGTLFF.

Turning to this clonotype: Since a much larger clone is just one base distant, this may be a read error. The gene calls are TRBV6-2 or TRBV6-3 and TRBJ1-5; the D gene is possibly TRBD1 (5 bases). The CDR3 consists of 15 residues. V lost 2 bases to trimming and J lost 9 bases, with 17 bases between them. Germline lookup yields CDR1 MNHEY and CDR2 SVGEGT. CDR3 nucleotide sequence: TGTGCCAGCAGTTACCAGACAGTGGTTCGTGGGCCCCAGCATTTT. Amino acids: CASSYQTVVRGPQHF.

Only one count was recorded for this clonotype. Written as DNA, the CDR3 is TGTGCCAGTATCCGGTGGAACACTGAAGCTTTCTTT. Protein: CASIRWNTEAFF. The chain employs TRBV19 and TRBJ1-1, with D hard to call. With 7 bases removed from V and 1 base from J, the gap between germline ends came to 7 bases. The germline gives CDR1 LNHDA, CDR2 SQIVND (reference sequence). CDR3 length: 12 amino acids.

As to this clonotype: A read error may explain this, as a much larger clone is one base away. The rearrangement uses TRBV11-1 and TRBJ2-7, with D perhaps assigned TRBD1 or TRBD2 (5 bases each). Germline CDR1 SGHAT, CDR2 FQDESV (reference sequence). V lost 6 bases, J lost 7 bases, and 13 bases lay in between. The CDR3 has 12 residues. Here the CDR3 DNA reads TGTGCCAGCAGAGGGACCAACAATGAGCAGTACTTC. Its protein is CASRGTNNEQYF.

This clonotype was seen repeatedly, ten times or more. The rearrangement joins TRBV5-1 to TRBJ2-5, with D unresolved. The CDR3 loop spans 13 amino acids. Germline V gene sequence: CDR1 SGHRS, CDR2 YFSETQ. Trimming pared 1 base from V and 1 base from J, leaving 5 bases between. The CDR3 spells CASSLNPQETQYF. The CDR3 bases are TGCGCCAGCAGCTTGAATCCCCAAGAGACCCAGTACTTC.

The chain couples TRBV2 to TRBJ1-3; a weak D match, TRBD1 (6 bases). The CDR3 loop spans 15 amino acids. Germline V gene sequence: CDR1 SNHLY, CDR2 FYNNEI. Trimming removed 7 bases from V and 0 bases from J, with 13 bases in between. CDR3 loop: CASKTQGLSGNTIYF. The CDR3 nucleotides read TGTGCCAGCAAAACACAGGGCCTCTCTGGAAACACCATATATTTT.

The count of this clonotype is one. V and J are TRBV7-9 and TRBJ2-1; 11 bases agree with TRBD2. The V and J ends lost 8 bases and 10 bases, in that order; junction bases with no gene match: 16. Per the germline V gene, CDR1 is SEHNR and CDR2 is FQNEAQ (reference sequence). There are 16 residues in the CDR3. Written as DNA, the CDR3 is TGTGCCAGCCGACGAAAACTAGCGGGGGAGGCTAACGAGCAGTTCTTC. This translates into CASRRKLAGEANEQFF. Drawing the rest from reference TRBV7-9 and TRBJ2-1, the complete variable domain is DTGVSQNPRHKITKRGQNVTFRCDPISEHNRLYWYRQTLGQGPEFLTYFQNEAQLEKSRLLSDRFSAERPKGSFSTLEIQRTEQGDSAMYLCASRRKLAGEANEQFFGPGTRLTVL.

This chain uses TRBV19 with TRBJ1-6; D is unclear. The CDR3 loop spans 16 amino acids. Trimming took off 5 bases at V and 3 bases at J, with 14 bases between the two ends. Germline-derived CDR1 and CDR2 are LNHDA and SQIVND (reference sequence). The CDR3 nucleotides read TGTGCCAGTAGTCGGTCCGTACGCCACTATAATTCACCCCTCCACTTT. Translating gives CASSRSVRHYNSPLHF.

The chain links TRBV20-1 to TRBJ2-5; no clear D gene. The CDR3 runs to 10 residues. Germline-derived CDR1 and CDR2 are DFQATT and SNEGSKA (reference sequence). Trimming stripped 4 bases from V and 5 bases from J, with 5 bases between. The DNA of the CDR3 is TGCAGTGCTAACCGTGAGACCCAGTACTTC. This codes for CSANRETQYF.

The CDR3 sequence: CASSEHRGQETQYF. The CDR3 region has the DNA TGTGCCAGCAGTGAACACAGGGGGCAGGAGACCCAGTACTTC. J is TRBJ2-5 and V is TRBV25-1; 9 bases match TRBD1. V was pared by 2 bases and J by 5 bases, with 3 bases of the junction left unmatched. Germline loops: CDR1 MGHDK, CDR2 SYGVNS. The CDR3 runs to 14 residues.

The rearrangement joins TRBV29-1 to TRBJ2-1; perhaps TRBD2 as D (6 bases). Trimming cost V 8 bases and J 9 bases, with 14 bases left between them. The CDR3 is 11 residues long. Germline V lookup: CDR1 SQVTM, CDR2 ANQGSEA. CDR3 region: CSPKEGGEQFF. The DNA of the CDR3 is TGCAGCCCGAAGGAGGGTGGTGAGCAGTTCTTC.

This sequence joins TRBV5-1 and TRBJ1-1, with D hard to call. This CDR3 spans 15 amino acids. Looked up from germline, CDR1 is SGHRS and CDR2 is YFSETQ. Trimming removed 1 base from V and 2 bases from J, with 12 bases in between. The CDR3: CASSLPADPNTEAFF. The CDR3 DNA sequence: TGCGCCAGCAGCTTGCCAGCAGACCCCAACACTGAAGCTTTCTTT.

The chain employs TRBV6-5 and TRBJ1-3; D gene unclear. Between the trimmed V and J ends, which lost 8 bases and 7 bases, there was a span of 15 bases. Germline CDR1 reads MNHEY; CDR2 reads SVGAGI. The CDR3 sequence is 13 residues long. CDR3: CASGYLGGNTIYF. CDR3 nucleotide sequence: TGTGCCAGCGGATACTTGGGTGGGAACACCATATATTTT.

This clonotype was detected once. The CDR3 loop reads CATSSSVIEETQYF. In nucleotides, the CDR3 is TGTGCCACCAGTTCGTCGGTTATTGAAGAGACCCAGTACTTC. The chain carries TRBV15 and TRBJ2-5; D is unclear. This CDR3 region has 14 residues. V was cut by 6 bases and J by 3 bases, with 14 bases left in between. Per the germline V gene, CDR1 is LNHNV and CDR2 is YYDKDF (reference sequence).

This clonotype was detected a few times. The chain has TRBV18 and TRBJ1-4; D perhaps matches TRBD1 (5 bases). The CDR3 is 16 amino acids. Trimming took off 3 bases at V and 0 bases at J, with 11 bases between the two ends. Per germline, CDR1 KGHSH and CDR2 LQKENI. The CDR3 region is CASSPRTRTTNEKLFF. In nucleotides, the CDR3 is TGTGCCAGCTCACCTAGGACAAGAACAACTAATGAAAAACTGTTTTTT.

The CDR3 reads CASSALSYEQYF. Written as DNA, the CDR3 is TGTGCCAGCAGTGCTCTTTCTTACGAGCAGTACTTC. The chain recombines TRBV2 with TRBJ2-7; the D is unclear. Germline assignment: CDR1 SNHLY and CDR2 FYNNEI. V gave up 4 bases and J gave up 4 bases, with 8 bases separating them. The CDR3 is 12 residues long.

This chain links TRBV20-1 with TRBJ2-2; D is undetermined. Trimming left V 3 bases short and J 8 bases short, with 4 bases between. The CDR3 is 10 amino acids. From germline, CDR1 is DFQATT and CDR2 SNEGSKA (reference sequence). CDR3: CSARLGELFF. For the CDR3, the DNA is TGCAGTGCTAGGCTAGGGGAGCTGTTTTTT.

V is TRBV25-1 and J is TRBJ2-1; D might be TRBD2 (7 bases). The CDR3 extends over 18 amino acids. Germline CDR1 and CDR2: MGHDK and SYGVNS. Trimming cost V 2 bases and J 2 bases, with 19 bases left between them. The CDR3 is CASSEVGGGGGAYNEQFF. The CDR3 DNA reads TGTGCCAGCAGTGAAGTGGGGGGAGGGGGGGGGGCCTACAATGAGCAGTTCTTC.